Below are 27 T cell receptor beta chains sequenced from a single sample in a study of shared clonotypes between healthy human individuals. Sequencing was performed with immunoSEQ multiplex PCR; in TCRdb, only in-frame clones are kept and a portion is missing. The data contain more than 2,000,000 clones, 90% to 95% of them singletons. The sample consisted of naive CD4+ T cells sorted from blood. Subset: CD45RA+ positively selected. The source is a man in his late teens or twenties in good health.

This rearrangement joins TRBV28 to TRBJ1-5; a weak D match, TRBD1 (5 bases). Deletions cut 3 bases from V and 1 base from J, with 19 bases between. This CDR3 contains 18 residues. CDR1 and CDR2 (germline): MDHEN, SYDVKM. The CDR3 sequence: CASSFLPSSGVSNQPQHF. The CDR3 bases are TGTGCCAGCAGTTTCCTCCCCTCGTCGGGGGTAAGCAATCAGCCCCAGCATTTT.

The rearrangement links TRBV6-5 to TRBJ1-2, with D tentatively TRBD1 (5 bases). Deletions cut 2 bases from V and 0 bases from J, with 10 bases between. The CDR3 is 15 amino acids. Per the germline V gene, CDR1 is MNHEY and CDR2 is SVGAGI. The CDR3 nucleotides read TGTGCCAGCAGTTACCGGGGGATGGCTAACTATGGCTACACCTTC. It yields the protein CASSYRGMANYGYTF.

The chain joins TRBV18 to TRBJ2-5, with D maybe TRBD1 (6 bases). The V gene lost 2 bases and the J gene lost 4 bases, with 14 bases spanning the gap. There are 15 residues in the CDR3. Germline CDR1 KGHSH, CDR2 LQKENI. In DNA, the CDR3 is TGTGCCAGCTCACCAGCAGGCAGGGGCGGAGAGACCCAGTACTTC. This translates into CASSPAGRGGETQYF.

J is TRBJ2-7 and V is TRBV10-3; 7 positions agree with TRBD1. This CDR3 comprises 16 residues. V lost 5 bases, J lost 6 bases, and 16 bases stayed unmatched. Germline loops: CDR1 ENHRY, CDR2 SYGVKD. The CDR3 nucleotides are TGTGCCATCAGTAAACAGTTGACAGGGCAAGTGGGCGAGCAGTACTTC. Amino acid sequence: CAISKQLTGQVGEQYF.

The chain is built from TRBV25-1 and TRBJ1-5; the match to TRBD1 covers 9 bases. Germline V CDR1 and CDR2: MGHDK, SYGVNS. V lost 8 bases and J lost 4; bases outside the gene matches: 9. The CDR3 runs 15 residues. CDR3 sequence: CASQLSGQGNQPQHF. The CDR3 DNA reads as TGTGCCAGCCAGCTGTCAGGACAGGGGAATCAGCCCCAGCATTTT.

The chain carries TRBV11-2 and TRBJ2-2; 7 positions agree with TRBD1. Germline assignment: CDR1 SGHAT and CDR2 FQNNGV. The J segment lost 5 bases and the V segment lost 7 bases, leaving 13 bases of the junction unmatched. The CDR3 is 16 amino acids. DNA of the CDR3: TGTGCCAGCAACCTCCCCCCGCAGGGGGTTACCGGGGAGCTGTTTTTT. Translating gives CASNLPPQGVTGELFF. Together with reference TRBV11-2 and TRBJ2-2, the CDR3 gives the full variable domain: EAGVAQSPRYKIIEKRQSVAFWCNPISGHATLYWYQQILGQGPKLLIQFQNNGVVDDSQLPKDRFSAERLKGVDSTLKIQPAKLEDSAVYLCASNLPPQGVTGELFFGEGSRLTVL.

The chain recombines TRBV16 with TRBJ1-1; 10 bases line up with TRBD1. Trimming took 6 bases from V and 0 from J; bases not matched to a gene: 7. The germline V gene encodes CDR1 KGHSY and CDR2 FQNENV. This CDR3 has 16 amino acids. CDR3 bases: TGTGCCAGCAGACGGGACAGGGGTACAATGAACACTGAAGCTTTCTTT. This sequence encodes CASRRDRGTMNTEAFF.

V gene TRBV6-5 combines with J gene TRBJ2-1; 9 bases align to TRBD1. The CDR3 consists of 13 residues. The junction had 4 bases not matched to a gene; V was cut back by 5 bases and J by 8 bases. Looked up from germline, CDR1 is MNHEY and CDR2 is SVGAGI. The CDR3 protein is CASSRTGADEQFF. CDR3 DNA: TGTGCCAGCAGTCGGACAGGGGCCGATGAGCAGTTCTTC.

This clone was counted once. This chain joins TRBV11-1 and TRBJ2-4; 9 bases are a match to TRBD1. There are 19 residues in the CDR3. Germline CDR1 is SGHAT and CDR2 is FQDESV (reference sequence). Trimming cost V 5 bases and J 4 bases; bases outside gene matches: 18. The DNA of the CDR3 is TGTGCCAGCAGCCTACTGACAGGGGGTGTGAAGAGTGTTAAAAACATTCAGTACTTC. Translating gives CASSLLTGGVKSVKNIQYF.

V usage is TRBV18 and J usage is TRBJ2-7; D may be TRBD1 (6 bases). Germline V gene data show CDR1 as KGHSH and CDR2 as LQKENI. The CDR3 runs to 16 residues. The V end was cut by 1 base, the J end by 6 bases, with 19 bases between. The CDR3 region has the DNA TGTGCCAGCTCACCACTTAACAGGGAAGTTGTGAGCGAGCAGTACTTC. Protein: CASSPLNREVVSEQYF.

This chain connects TRBV6-6 to TRBJ2-7, with a weak D call TRBD1 (6 bases). Germline V lookup: CDR1 MNHNY, CDR2 SVGAGI (reference sequence). The V end lost 4 bases, the J end lost 6 bases, and 13 bases lay between the germline ends. The CDR3 consists of 13 residues. DNA of the CDR3: TGTGCCAGCAGTTTGGGTACAGGGTTCGAGCAGTACTTC. It encodes CASSLGTGFEQYF.

The rearrangement joins TRBV11-2 to TRBJ2-5, with D tentatively TRBD2 (5 bases). CDR1 SGHAT and CDR2 FQNNGV come from the germline V gene. This CDR3 region has 13 residues. Trimming cost V 6 bases and J 4 bases, with 12 bases left between them. CDR3 region: CASRVAKGETQYF. The DNA for the CDR3 is TGTGCCAGCAGAGTAGCGAAAGGAGAGACCCAGTACTTC.

This clone was detected a few times. This chain uses TRBV30 with TRBJ2-2; no firm D call. V dropped 2 bases and J dropped 6 bases, with 4 bases sitting between them. From germline, CDR1 is GTSNPN and CDR2 SVGIG (reference sequence). This CDR3 has 11 amino acids. This CDR3 reads CAWSPSGELFF. CDR3 bases: TGTGCCTGGAGTCCCTCCGGGGAGCTGTTTTTT.

The chain is built from TRBV9 and TRBJ2-7; 10 positions agree with TRBD2. CDR1 SGDLS and CDR2 YYNGEE come from the germline V gene. The CDR3 runs to 15 residues. With 2 bases clipped from V and 2 bases from J, the junction kept 4 bases outside the gene matches. Here the CDR3 DNA reads TGTGCCAGCAGCGTGGGTAGCGGGGGGACCTACGAGCAGTACTTC. Translation gives CASSVGSGGTYEQYF.

The genes are TRBV7-2 and TRBJ1-6, with a possible D match to TRBD1 (6 bases). Trimming took 5 bases from V and 9 from J, leaving 17 bases between them. CDR3 length equals 15 residues. Per the germline V gene, CDR1 is SGHTA and CDR2 is FQGNSA. The CDR3 nucleotides read TGTGCCAGCAGCCCACAGGGATTTGGGAGTTCACCCCTCCACTTT. Translating it yields CASSPQGFGSSPLHF.

This clone has only one observation. The chain recombines TRBV6-6 with TRBJ1-5, with D possibly being TRBD1 (5 bases). This CDR3 has 14 amino acids. The germline gives CDR1 MNHNY, CDR2 SVGAGI (reference sequence). The ends were cut back, 0 bases at V and 7 bases at J, with 10 bases in the middle. The CDR3 DNA reads as TGTGCCAGCAGTTACTCAGGGGACGGGCAGCCCCAGCATTTT. Encoded protein: CASSYSGDGQPQHF.

This clone has only one observation. This chain connects TRBV19 to TRBJ1-5; tentatively, D is TRBD1 (5 bases). This CDR3 region has 18 residues. Per the germline V gene, CDR1 is LNHDA and CDR2 is SQIVND (reference sequence). V was cut by 6 bases and J by 4 bases, with 25 bases left in between. CDR3 nucleotide sequence: TGTGCCAGTAGCGGGGCTGTGGCATTCCTGGGGGGGAATCAGCCCCAGCATTTT. Its translation is CASSGAVAFLGGNQPQHF.

The rearrangement joins TRBV10-3 to TRBJ1-1; TRBD1 is a possible D gene (5 bases). Germline CDR1 reads ENHRY; CDR2 reads SYGVKD. Trimming shortened V by 4 bases and J by 4 bases, and 13 bases separated the two germline ends. The CDR3 extends over 14 amino acids. The CDR3 coding sequence is TGTGCCATCAGTGGGCTGGGGGGGGGCACTGAAGCTTTCTTT. It encodes CAISGLGGGTEAFF.

This sequence joins TRBV5-4 and TRBJ2-7, with 10 bases aligning to TRBD2. The V gene end was trimmed by 0 bases and the J gene end by 1 base; junction bases not matched to a gene: 4. This CDR3 has 16 residues. The germline V gene has CDR1 SGHNT and CDR2 YYREEE (reference sequence). The CDR3 loop is CASSLARAGGSYEQYF. DNA for the CDR3: TGTGCCAGCAGCTTGGCACGAGCGGGGGGGTCCTACGAGCAGTACTTC.

The gene calls are TRBV5-4 and TRBJ1-2, with 10 bases aligning to TRBD1. V was pared by 4 bases and J by 4 bases, with 7 bases of the junction left unmatched. The germline gives CDR1 SGHNT, CDR2 YYREEE (reference sequence). The CDR3 runs 15 residues. The CDR3 protein is CASSPRDRGPYGYTF. Here the CDR3 DNA reads TGTGCCAGCAGCCCTCGGGACAGGGGCCCCTATGGCTACACCTTC. Combining the CDR3 with reference TRBV5-4 and TRBJ1-2 gives the whole variable domain ETGVTQSPTHLIKTRGQQVTLRCSSQSGHNTVSWYQQALGQGPQFIFQYYREEENGRGNFPPRFSGLQFPNYSSELNVNALELDDSALYLCASSPRDRGPYGYTFGSGTRLTVV.

The chain carries TRBV7-9 and TRBJ2-1, with 8 bases matching TRBD2. Germline loops: CDR1 SEHNR, CDR2 FQNEAQ (reference sequence). The CDR3 length is 16 residues. V was pared by 7 bases and J by 6 bases, with 14 bases of the junction left unmatched. The CDR3 sequence is CASTLGGLVVRNEQFF. The DNA of the CDR3 is TGTGCCAGCACCCTAGGGGGACTAGTTGTCCGCAATGAGCAGTTCTTC.

With respect to this clone: Different DNA sequences within this sample yield the same CDR3. The chain recombines TRBV19 with TRBJ2-5; D is possibly TRBD1 (6 bases). The germline V gene has CDR1 LNHDA and CDR2 SQIVND (reference sequence). This CDR3 is 13 amino acids long. V dropped 6 bases and J dropped 2 bases, with 10 bases sitting between them. The CDR3 region has the DNA TGTGCCAGTAGCCGGACAGTTCAAGAGACCCAGTACTTC. Translation: CASSRTVQETQYF.

This clone was counted once. V is TRBV10-3 and J is TRBJ2-1; D ambiguous. V dropped 6 bases and J dropped 8 bases, with 17 bases sitting between them. Germline-derived CDR1 and CDR2 are ENHRY and SYGVKD. The CDR3 has 14 residues. CDR3 in DNA: TGTGCCATCAGCCCACGACCGTTTGGGGATGAGCAGTTCTTC. This gives the protein CAISPRPFGDEQFF.

The J gene is TRBJ2-2, the V gene TRBV7-6; D is uncertain. The CDR3 length is 16 residues. Trimming cost V 1 base and J 1 base, with 10 bases left between them. Germline V CDR1 and CDR2: SGHVS, FNYEAQ. The CDR3 reads CASSLESAGNTGELFF. As DNA, the CDR3 is TGTGCCAGCAGCTTAGAGTCGGCAGGGAACACCGGGGAGCTGTTTTTT.

This clone showed up just once. The CDR3 bases are TGTGCCAGCGGGGGGGGGCCAGATACGCAGTATTTT. It codes for CASGGGPDTQYF. The genes are TRBV10-3 and TRBJ2-3; 9 bases are shared with TRBD2. The CDR3 runs 12 residues. Germline loops: CDR1 ENHRY, CDR2 SYGVKD. The junction had 3 bases not matched to a gene; V was cut back by 10 bases and J by 4 bases.

CDR3 sequence: CASRGGLDRHEQYF. CDR3 coding DNA: TGTGCCAGCAGGGGGGGACTTGACCGCCACGAGCAGTACTTC. The chain links TRBV5-5 to TRBJ2-7, with D perhaps matching TRBD2 (6 bases). CDR1 SGHKS and CDR2 YYEKEE come from the germline V gene (reference sequence). V was cut by 5 bases and J by 5 bases, with 17 bases left in between. The CDR3 is made up of 14 amino acids.

In the case of this clone: This same CDR3 is encoded by further DNA sequences in the sample. The gene calls are TRBV6-5 and TRBJ1-4; D unclear. Germline V CDR1 and CDR2: MNHEY, SVGAGI. Trimming left V 2 bases short and J 6 bases short, with 7 bases between. The CDR3 length is 13 residues. CDR3 coding DNA: TGTGCCAGCAGTTACGGGCAGGATGAAAAACTGTTTTTT. This sequence encodes CASSYGQDEKLFF.